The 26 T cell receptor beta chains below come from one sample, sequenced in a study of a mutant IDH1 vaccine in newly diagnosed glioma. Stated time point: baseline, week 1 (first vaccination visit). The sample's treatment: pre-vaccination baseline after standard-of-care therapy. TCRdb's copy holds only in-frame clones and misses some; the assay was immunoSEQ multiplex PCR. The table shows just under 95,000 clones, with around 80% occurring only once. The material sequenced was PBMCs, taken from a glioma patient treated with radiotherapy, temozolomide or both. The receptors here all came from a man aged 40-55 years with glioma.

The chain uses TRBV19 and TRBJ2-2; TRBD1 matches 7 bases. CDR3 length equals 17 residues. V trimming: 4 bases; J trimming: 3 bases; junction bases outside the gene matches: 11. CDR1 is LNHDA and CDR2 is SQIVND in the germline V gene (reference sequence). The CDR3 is CASSTGGVLFDTGELFF. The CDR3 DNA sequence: TGTGCCAGTAGTACAGGGGGAGTTTTGTTTGACACCGGGGAGCTGTTTTTT.

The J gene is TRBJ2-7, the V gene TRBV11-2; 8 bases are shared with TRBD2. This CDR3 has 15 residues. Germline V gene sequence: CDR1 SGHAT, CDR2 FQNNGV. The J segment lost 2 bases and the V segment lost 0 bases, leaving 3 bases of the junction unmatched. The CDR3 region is CASSLELAVPYEQYF. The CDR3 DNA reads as TGTGCCAGCAGCTTAGAACTAGCGGTTCCCTACGAGCAGTACTTC.

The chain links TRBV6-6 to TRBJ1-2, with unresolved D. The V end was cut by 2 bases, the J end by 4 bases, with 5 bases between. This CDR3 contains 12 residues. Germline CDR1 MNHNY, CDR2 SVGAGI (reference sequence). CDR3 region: CASSYPRYGYTF. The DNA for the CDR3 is TGTGCCAGCAGTTACCCCCGCTATGGCTACACCTTC.

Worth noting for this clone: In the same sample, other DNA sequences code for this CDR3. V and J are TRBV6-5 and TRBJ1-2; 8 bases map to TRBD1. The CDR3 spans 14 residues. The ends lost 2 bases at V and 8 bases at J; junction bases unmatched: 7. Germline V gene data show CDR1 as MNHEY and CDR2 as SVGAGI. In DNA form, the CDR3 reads TGTGCCAGCAGTTACCTAGGACAGGGTAGGGGCTACACCTTC. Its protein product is CASSYLGQGRGYTF.

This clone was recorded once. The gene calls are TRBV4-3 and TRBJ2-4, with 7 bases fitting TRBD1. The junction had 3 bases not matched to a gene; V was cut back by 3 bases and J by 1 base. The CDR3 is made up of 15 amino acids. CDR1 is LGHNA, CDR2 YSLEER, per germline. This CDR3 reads CASSHDRDAKNIQYF. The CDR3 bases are TGCGCCAGCAGCCATGACAGGGACGCCAAAAACATTCAGTACTTC.

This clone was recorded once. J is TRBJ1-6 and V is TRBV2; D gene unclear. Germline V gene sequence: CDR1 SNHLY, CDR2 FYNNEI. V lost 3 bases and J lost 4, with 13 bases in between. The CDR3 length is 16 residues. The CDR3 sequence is CASSDLLGRYNSPLHF. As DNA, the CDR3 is TGTGCCAGCAGTGACTTATTGGGCAGGTATAATTCACCCCTCCACTTT.

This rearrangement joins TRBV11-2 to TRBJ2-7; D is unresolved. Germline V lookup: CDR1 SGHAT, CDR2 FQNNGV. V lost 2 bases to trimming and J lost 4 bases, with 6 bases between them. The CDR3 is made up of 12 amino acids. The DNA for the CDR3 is TGTGCCAGCAGCTTACTAGGTTACGAGCAGTACTTC. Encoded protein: CASSLLGYEQYF.

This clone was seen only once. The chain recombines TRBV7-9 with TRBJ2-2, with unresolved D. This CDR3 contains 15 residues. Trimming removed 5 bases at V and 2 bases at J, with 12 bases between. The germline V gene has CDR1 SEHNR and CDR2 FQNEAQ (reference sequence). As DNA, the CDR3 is TGTGCCAGCAGCCCCGACTTGATTAACACCGGGGAGCTGTTTTTT. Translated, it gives CASSPDLINTGELFF.

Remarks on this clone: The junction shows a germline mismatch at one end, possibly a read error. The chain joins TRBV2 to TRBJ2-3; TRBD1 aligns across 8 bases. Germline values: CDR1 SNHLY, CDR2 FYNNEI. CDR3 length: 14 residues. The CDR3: CASKGGQGHRYAVF. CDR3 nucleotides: TGTGCCAGCAAGGGAGGACAGGGACACAGATACGCAGTATTT.

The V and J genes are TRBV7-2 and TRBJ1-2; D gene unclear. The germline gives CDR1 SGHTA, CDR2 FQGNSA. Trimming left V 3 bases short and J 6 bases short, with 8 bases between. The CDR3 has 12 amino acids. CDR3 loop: CASSFKGNGYTF. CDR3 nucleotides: TGTGCCAGCAGCTTTAAAGGAAATGGCTACACCTTC.

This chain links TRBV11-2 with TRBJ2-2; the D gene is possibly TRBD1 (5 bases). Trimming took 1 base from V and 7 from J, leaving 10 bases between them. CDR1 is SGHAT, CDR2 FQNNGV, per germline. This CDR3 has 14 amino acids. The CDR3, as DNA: TGTGCCAGCAGCTTAGCAGGGCCCGTCGGGGAGCTGTTTTTT. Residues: CASSLAGPVGELFF.

The CDR3 nucleotides read TGTGCCAGCAGTTACTCCGGGTCCGAGCAGTACTTC. Translating gives CASSYSGSEQYF. The chain is built from TRBV6-5 and TRBJ2-7; the D is unclear. Deletions cut 0 bases from V and 6 bases from J, with 6 bases between. The CDR3 is made up of 12 amino acids. The V gene's germline CDR1 is MNHEY and CDR2 SVGAGI.

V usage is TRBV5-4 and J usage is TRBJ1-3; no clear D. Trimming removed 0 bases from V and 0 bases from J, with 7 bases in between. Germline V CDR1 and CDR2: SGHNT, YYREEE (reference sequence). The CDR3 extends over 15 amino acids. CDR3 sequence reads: CASSLDSISGNTIYF. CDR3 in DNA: TGTGCCAGCAGCTTGGATAGCATCTCTGGAAACACCATATATTTT.

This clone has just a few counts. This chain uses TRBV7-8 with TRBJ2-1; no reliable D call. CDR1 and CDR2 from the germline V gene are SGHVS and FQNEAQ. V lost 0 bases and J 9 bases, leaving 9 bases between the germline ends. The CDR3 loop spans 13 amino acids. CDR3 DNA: TGTGCCAGCAGCTTAGCCAGGTCGGGTGAGCAGTTCTTC. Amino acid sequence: CASSLARSGEQFF.

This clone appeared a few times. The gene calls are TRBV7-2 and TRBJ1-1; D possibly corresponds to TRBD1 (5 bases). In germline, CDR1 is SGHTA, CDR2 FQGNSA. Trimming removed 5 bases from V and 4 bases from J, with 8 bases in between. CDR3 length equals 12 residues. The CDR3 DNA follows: TGTGCCAGCAGCATGACAGCCACTGAAGCTTTCTTT. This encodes CASSMTATEAFF.

The CDR3 coding sequence is TGTGCCAGCAGTCGGGACACCCGAAGCTCCTACAATGAGCAGTTCTTC. Its translation is CASSRDTRSSYNEQFF. This chain uses TRBV7-6 with TRBJ2-1; D perhaps matches TRBD1 (6 bases). V dropped 6 bases and J dropped 0 bases, with 15 bases sitting between them. Germline V CDR1 and CDR2: SGHVS, FNYEAQ. The CDR3 is 16 residues long.

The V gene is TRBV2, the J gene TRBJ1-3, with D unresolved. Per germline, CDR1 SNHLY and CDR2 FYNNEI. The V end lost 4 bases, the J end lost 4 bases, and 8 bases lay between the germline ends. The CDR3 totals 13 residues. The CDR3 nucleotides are TGTGCCAGCAGTGCAGTGGGCGGAAACACCATATATTTT. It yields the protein CASSAVGGNTIYF.

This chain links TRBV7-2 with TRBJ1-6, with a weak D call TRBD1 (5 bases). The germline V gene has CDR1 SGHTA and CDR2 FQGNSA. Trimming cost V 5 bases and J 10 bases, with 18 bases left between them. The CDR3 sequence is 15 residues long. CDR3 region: CASSRDSGTMSPLHF. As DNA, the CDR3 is TGTGCCAGCAGCCGAGACTCAGGGACTATGTCACCCCTCCACTTT. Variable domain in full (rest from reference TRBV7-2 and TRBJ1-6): GAGVSQSPSNKVTEKGKDVELRCDPISGHTALYWYRQSLGQGLEFLIYFQGNSAPDKSGLPSDRFSAERTGGSVSTLTIQRTQQEDSAVYLCASSRDSGTMSPLHFGNGTRLTVT.

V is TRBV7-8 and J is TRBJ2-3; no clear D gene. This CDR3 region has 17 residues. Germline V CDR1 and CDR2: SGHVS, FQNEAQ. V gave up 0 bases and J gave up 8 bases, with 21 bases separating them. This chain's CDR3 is CASSLAGRFPRFVTQYF. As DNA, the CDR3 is TGTGCCAGCAGCTTAGCGGGAAGATTCCCAAGGTTTGTTACGCAGTATTTT.

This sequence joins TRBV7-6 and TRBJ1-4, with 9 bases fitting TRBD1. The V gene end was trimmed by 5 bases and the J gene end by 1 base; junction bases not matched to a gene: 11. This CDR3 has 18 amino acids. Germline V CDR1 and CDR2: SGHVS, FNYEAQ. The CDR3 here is CASSRTLTGGGTNEKLFF. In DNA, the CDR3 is TGTGCCAGCAGCCGTACCCTGACAGGGGGTGGAACTAATGAAAAACTGTTTTTT.

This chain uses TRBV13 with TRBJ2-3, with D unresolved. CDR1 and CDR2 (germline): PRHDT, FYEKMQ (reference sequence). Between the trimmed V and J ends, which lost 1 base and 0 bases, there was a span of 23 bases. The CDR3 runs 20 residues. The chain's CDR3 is CASSLVALNRAAFSTDTQYF. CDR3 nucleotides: TGTGCCAGCAGCTTAGTTGCCCTAAACCGGGCGGCATTTAGCACAGATACGCAGTATTTT.

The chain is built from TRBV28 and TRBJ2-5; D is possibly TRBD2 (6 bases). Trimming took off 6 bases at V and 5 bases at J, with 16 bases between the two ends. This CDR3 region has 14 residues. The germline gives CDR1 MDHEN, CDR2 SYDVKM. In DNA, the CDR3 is TGTGCCAGCAGCTGGGGATGGGGGGAGGAGACCCAGTACTTC. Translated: CASSWGWGEETQYF.

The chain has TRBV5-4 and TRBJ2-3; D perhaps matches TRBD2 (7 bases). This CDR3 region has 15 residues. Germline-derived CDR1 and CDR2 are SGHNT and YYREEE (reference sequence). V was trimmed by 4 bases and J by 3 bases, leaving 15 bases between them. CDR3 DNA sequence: TGTGCCAGCAGCGGTGGGGGGGCCAAGACAGATACGCAGTATTTT. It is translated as CASSGGGAKTDTQYF.

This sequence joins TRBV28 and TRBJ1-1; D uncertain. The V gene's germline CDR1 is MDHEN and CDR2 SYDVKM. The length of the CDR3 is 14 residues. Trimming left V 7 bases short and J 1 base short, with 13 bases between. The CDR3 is CASKGEVWNTEAFF. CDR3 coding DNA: TGTGCCAGCAAAGGCGAGGTTTGGAACACTGAAGCTTTCTTT.

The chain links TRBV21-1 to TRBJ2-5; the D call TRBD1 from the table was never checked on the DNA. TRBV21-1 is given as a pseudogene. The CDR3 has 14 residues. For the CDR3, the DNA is TGTGCCAGCAGCGCGGGACAGGGGCAAGAGACCCAGTACTTC. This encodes CASSAGQGQETQYF.

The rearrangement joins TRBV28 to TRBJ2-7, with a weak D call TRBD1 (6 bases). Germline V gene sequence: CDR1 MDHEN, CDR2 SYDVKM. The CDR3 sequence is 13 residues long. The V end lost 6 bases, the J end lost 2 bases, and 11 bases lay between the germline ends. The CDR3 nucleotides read TGTGCCAGCAGGCTGGGGGCGGCCTACGAGCAGTACTTC. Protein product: CASRLGAAYEQYF.